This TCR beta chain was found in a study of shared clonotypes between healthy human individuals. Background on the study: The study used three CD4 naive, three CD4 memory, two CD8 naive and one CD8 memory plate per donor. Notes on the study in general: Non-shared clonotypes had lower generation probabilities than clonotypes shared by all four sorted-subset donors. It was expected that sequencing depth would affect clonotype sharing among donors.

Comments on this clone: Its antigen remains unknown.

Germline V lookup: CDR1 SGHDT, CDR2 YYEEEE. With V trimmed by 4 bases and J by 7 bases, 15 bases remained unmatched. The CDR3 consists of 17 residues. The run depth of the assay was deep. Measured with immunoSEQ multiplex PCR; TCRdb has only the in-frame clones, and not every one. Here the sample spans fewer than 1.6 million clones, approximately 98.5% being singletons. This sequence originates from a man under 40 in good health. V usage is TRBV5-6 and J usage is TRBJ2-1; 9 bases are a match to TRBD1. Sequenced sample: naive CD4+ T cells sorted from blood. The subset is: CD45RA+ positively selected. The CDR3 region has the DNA TGTGCCAGCAGCCGCACGTACAGGGGGCGGACATGGAATGAGCAGTTCTTC. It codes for CASSRTYRGRTWNEQFF.